Sequencing of this T cell receptor (beta chain) was carried out in a study of blood T cell repertoires in COVID-19. Overall study: Specimens from acute and convalescent COVID-19 originated in the United States, Italy and Spain.

After removal of 5 bases from V and 4 bases from J, the junction contained 9 bases not matched to a gene. CDR3 size: 16 residues. Germline V gene sequence: CDR1 SGHAT, CDR2 FQNNGV. Original processing methods: Cell counts per sample came from amplifying reference gene primers. Sequenced by immunoSEQ multiplex PCR; TCRdb stores in-frame clones only, minus some. V, J and clone size are those of that table, while D and trimming were read from the DNA. The profile covers around 180,000 clones, with 81% appearing a single time and 12% taken by the ten largest. Seattle's enrolled individuals joined amid active infection and were then monitored longitudinally.

V is TRBV11-2 and J is TRBJ1-2; 11 bases align to TRBD1. This TCR was recovered from an elderly woman with COVID-19, enrolled during active disease. The sequenced material came from peripheral blood. The CDR3 DNA follows: TGTGCCAGCAGCCCCCTCGGGACAGGGGGGTTCTATGGCTACACCTTC. Protein sequence: CASSPLGTGGFYGYTF.